This entry lists 28 T cell receptor beta chains sequenced from one sample in a study of memory CD4+ T cells and cytomegalovirus serostatus. The sort gate was single viable CD3+CD4+CD8-CD45RO+ cells for memory CD4+ T cells. The method was immunoSEQ multiplex PCR; TCRdb's version includes in-frame clones alone and lacks a portion of them. The sample consists of some 56,000 clones, 82% of them appearing once. Sequencing was carried out using memory CD4+ T cells from blood. Source of these receptors: an adult in good health and CMV-seronegative.

Only a few counts were recorded for this clone. V usage is TRBV5-4 and J usage is TRBJ2-2; D may be TRBD1 or TRBD2 (6 bases each). In germline, CDR1 is SGHNT, CDR2 YYREEE (reference sequence). The CDR3 is 14 residues long. Trimming pared 5 bases from V and 5 bases from J, leaving 13 bases between. For the CDR3, the DNA is TGTGCCAGCAGAAATCAGGGGAGGACCGGGGAGCTGTTTTTT. It codes for CASRNQGRTGELFF.

The sample holds a few counts of this clone. The V call is TRBV30, the J call TRBJ1-2; tentative D call: TRBD1 (5 bases). Trimming shortened V by 0 bases and J by 6 bases, and 14 bases separated the two germline ends. This CDR3 comprises 14 residues. Germline CDR1 GTSNPN, CDR2 SVGIG (reference sequence). CDR3 protein: CAWSVVGGMNGYTF. The CDR3 DNA reads as TGTGCCTGGAGTGTGGTGGGGGGGATGAATGGCTACACCTTC.

This clone was counted a few times. The V gene is TRBV7-9, the J gene TRBJ2-2, with no clear D. V was cut by 4 bases and J by 4 bases, with 22 bases left in between. Germline CDR1 and CDR2: SEHNR and FQNEAQ (reference sequence). This CDR3 contains 18 residues. CDR3: CASSSRRVPTFSTGELFF. The CDR3 nucleotides are TGTGCCAGCAGCTCCCGACGAGTACCGACGTTTAGCACCGGGGAGCTGTTTTTT.

V usage is TRBV7-3 and J usage is TRBJ1-2, with D perhaps matching TRBD1 (6 bases). This CDR3 is built from 15 residues. Germline V CDR1 and CDR2: SGHTA, FQGTGA. V was shortened by 1 base and J by 4 bases, with 13 bases between the two germline ends. CDR3: CASSLNAGAAYGYTF. CDR3 sequence (DNA): TGTGCCAGCAGCTTAAACGCAGGGGCGGCCTATGGCTACACCTTC.

This clone was seen a single time. This sequence joins TRBV5-6 and TRBJ1-2, with D tentatively TRBD1 (6 bases). The ends were cut back, 4 bases at V and 4 bases at J, with 14 bases in the middle. CDR1 and CDR2 (germline): SGHDT, YYEEEE. This CDR3 region has 14 residues. CDR3 in amino acids: CASSNRDKLYGYTF. CDR3 DNA sequence: TGTGCCAGCAGCAACCGGGACAAGCTCTATGGCTACACCTTC.

By sample fraction, this clone is medium-sized. The genes are TRBV25-1 and TRBJ1-3; 7 bases agree with TRBD1. The CDR3 extends over 13 amino acids. Germline trimming cut 3 bases from V and 9 bases from J; bases unmatched to any gene: 5. Germline lookup yields CDR1 MGHDK and CDR2 SYGVNS. Written as DNA, the CDR3 is TGTGCCAGCAGTGACGACAGGGTCGGCACCATATATTTT. Amino acids: CASSDDRVGTIYF.

The chain is built from TRBV7-2 and TRBJ1-3; TRBD1 agrees at 7 bases. This CDR3 has 15 amino acids. CDR1 and CDR2 (germline): SGHTA, FQGNSA. The ends lost 0 bases at V and 2 bases at J; junction bases unmatched: 1. The CDR3 region has the DNA TGTGCCAGCAGCTTAGCCGGGACAGCTGGAAACACCATATATTTT. Translated, it gives CASSLAGTAGNTIYF.

This chain connects TRBV28 to TRBJ2-2; 9 nucleotides align to TRBD1. V dropped 5 bases and J dropped 4; count of bases not matched to a gene: 5. Germline V gives CDR1 MDHEN, CDR2 SYDVKM. This CDR3 comprises 15 residues. CDR3: CASSLDRGATGELFF. The CDR3 coding sequence is TGTGCCAGCAGTCTAGACAGGGGGGCCACCGGGGAGCTGTTTTTT.

This clone turned up a few times. The CDR3 sequence is CASSMDSSTDTQYF. The CDR3 DNA reads TGTGCCAGCAGCATGGACAGTAGCACAGATACGCAGTATTTT. The chain uses TRBV5-6 and TRBJ2-3; the D gene is possibly TRBD1 (6 bases). Trimming shortened V by 4 bases and J by 0 bases, and 9 bases separated the two germline ends. This CDR3 comprises 14 residues. The V gene's germline CDR1 is SGHDT and CDR2 YYEEEE. Filled out from reference TRBV5-6 and TRBJ2-3, the complete variable domain reads DAGVTQSPTHLIKTRGQQVTLRCSPKSGHDTVSWYQQALGQGPQFIFQYYEEEERQRGNFPDRFSGHQFPNYSSELNVNALLLGDSALYLCASSMDSSTDTQYFGPGTRLTVL.

This chain links TRBV7-9 with TRBJ2-3, with TRBD2 matching over 8 bases. The CDR3 has 16 amino acids. CDR1 SEHNR and CDR2 FQNEAQ come from the germline V gene (reference sequence). The V segment lost 3 bases and the J segment 0 bases; nucleotides outside the gene matches: 5. The DNA for the CDR3 is TGTGCCAGCAGCTTTTTCGGGGGGGGAAGCACAGATACGCAGTATTTT. It codes for CASSFFGGGSTDTQYF.

The chain carries TRBV4-3 and TRBJ2-7; D unresolved. Trimming shortened V by 2 bases and J by 3 bases, and 8 bases separated the two germline ends. Germline CDR1 is LGHNA and CDR2 is YSLEER. This CDR3 has 13 residues. The CDR3 here is CASSQSRFYEQYF. CDR3 in DNA: TGCGCCAGCAGCCAAAGCCGTTTCTACGAGCAGTACTTC.

Here the CDR3 reads CASSQSNGGQGTFF. CDR3 nucleotides: TGTGCCAGCAGCCAGTCAAATGGGGGACAGGGAACTTTCTTT. The chain links TRBV14 to TRBJ1-1, with 9 positions matching TRBD1. With V trimmed by 3 bases and J by 12 bases, 11 bases remained unmatched. Germline CDR1 SGHDN, CDR2 FVKESK. This CDR3 has 14 amino acids.

This sequence joins TRBV5-1 and TRBJ1-1; perhaps TRBD1 as D (6 bases). The germline gives CDR1 SGHRS, CDR2 YFSETQ. There are 14 residues in the CDR3. The germline V and J ends were trimmed by 4 bases and 2 bases, with 12 bases remaining between them. CDR3 nucleotide sequence: TGCGCCAGCAGCCCGTCGACAGGAAACACTGAAGCTTTCTTT. Its translation is CASSPSTGNTEAFF.

The chain has TRBV5-1 and TRBJ2-5; tentative D call: TRBD1 (7 bases). Trimming left V 4 bases short and J 0 bases short, with 13 bases between. The CDR3 is 15 amino acids. The germline gives CDR1 SGHRS, CDR2 YFSETQ. The CDR3 DNA is TGCGCCAGCAGCGGGGGGACAGCGTACCAAGAGACCCAGTACTTC. Its translation is CASSGGTAYQETQYF. The entire variable domain, with the rest obtained from reference TRBV5-1 and TRBJ2-5, is as follows: KAGVTQTPRYLIKTRGQQVTLSCSPISGHRSVSWYQQTPGQGLQFLFEYFSETQRNKGNFPGRFSGRQFSNSRSEMNVSTLELGDSALYLCASSGGTAYQETQYFGPGTRLLVL.

V is TRBV9 and J is TRBJ2-2; perhaps TRBD2 as D (6 bases). The V and J ends lost 3 bases and 7 bases respectively, with 16 bases between them. Germline V lookup: CDR1 SGDLS, CDR2 YYNGEE. The CDR3 runs 15 residues. As DNA, the CDR3 is TGTGCCAGCAGCGGCCTTTGGGGGGATGGCGGGGAGCTGTTTTTT. This gives the protein CASSGLWGDGGELFF.

This chain connects TRBV5-6 to TRBJ1-4; 7 nucleotides match TRBD1. CDR1 SGHDT and CDR2 YYEEEE come from the germline V gene. After removal of 0 bases from V and 0 bases from J, the junction contained 5 bases not matched to a gene. The CDR3 consists of 17 residues. CDR3 region: CASSLAGGGPTNEKLFF. The CDR3 nucleotides read TGTGCCAGCAGCTTGGCCGGAGGGGGCCCAACTAATGAAAAACTGTTTTTT.

V gene TRBV9 combines with J gene TRBJ2-5, with 7 nucleotides matching TRBD2. Germline CDR1 is SGDLS and CDR2 is YYNGEE. This CDR3 comprises 14 residues. The J segment lost 7 bases and the V segment lost 4 bases, leaving 10 bases of the junction unmatched. This CDR3 reads CASSPQIGGGTQYF. CDR3 nucleotides: TGTGCCAGCAGCCCCCAGATAGGCGGGGGGACCCAGTACTTC.

The chain links TRBV19 to TRBJ2-1; 8 positions agree with TRBD2. The length of the CDR3 is 16 residues. Germline trimming cut 2 bases from V and 4 bases from J; bases unmatched to any gene: 7. Per germline, CDR1 LNHDA and CDR2 SQIVND (reference sequence). The CDR3 DNA reads TGTGCCAGTAGTATATGGGAGCGGGGGCCGTACAATGAGCAGTTCTTC. Its protein is CASSIWERGPYNEQFF. The full variable domain, in which reference TRBV19 and TRBJ2-1 provide the parts outside the CDR3, is DGGITQSPKYLFRKEGQNVTLSCEQNLNHDAMYWYRQDPGQGLRLIYYSQIVNDFQKGDIAEGYSVSREKKESFPLTVTSAQKNPTAFYLCASSIWERGPYNEQFFGPGTRLTVL.

J is TRBJ1-4 and V is TRBV18; 8 bases line up with TRBD1. This CDR3 contains 17 residues. Germline-derived CDR1 and CDR2 are KGHSH and LQKENI. V dropped 7 bases and J dropped 5; count of bases not matched to a gene: 15. CDR3 loop: CASFSDRESGGNEKLFF. In DNA, the CDR3 is TGTGCCAGCTTCTCGGACAGGGAATCTGGCGGGAATGAAAAACTGTTTTTT. The full variable domain, completed using reference TRBV18 and TRBJ1-4, is NAGVMQNPRHLVRRRGQEARLRCSPMKGHSHVYWYRQLPEEGLKFMVYLQKENIIDESGMPKERFSAEFPKEGPSILRIQQVVRGDSAAYFCASFSDRESGGNEKLFFGSGTQLSVL.

V is TRBV7-9 and J is TRBJ2-3; D unclear. CDR3 length: 11 amino acids. In germline, CDR1 is SEHNR, CDR2 FQNEAQ (reference sequence). The V gene lost 11 bases and the J gene lost 0 bases, with 6 bases spanning the gap. This CDR3 is CASASTDTQYF. In DNA, the CDR3 is TGTGCCTCAGCGAGCACAGATACGCAGTATTTT.

The CDR3 coding sequence is TGTGCCAGCGCACGGATGAACACTGAAGCTTTCTTT. Its protein product is CASARMNTEAFF. This chain links TRBV18 with TRBJ1-1; D is ambiguous. The CDR3 runs 12 residues. V lost 8 bases to trimming and J lost 0 bases, with 7 bases between them. The germline CDR1 and CDR2 sequences are KGHSH and LQKENI.

The rearrangement joins TRBV5-1 to TRBJ2-6; no clear D gene. This CDR3 has 15 amino acids. In germline, CDR1 is SGHRS, CDR2 YFSETQ. Trimming pared 4 bases from V and 0 bases from J, leaving 8 bases between. The CDR3, as DNA: TGCGCCAGCAGCCAAGGAAACTCTGGGGCCAACGTCCTGACTTTC. It is translated as CASSQGNSGANVLTF.

The CDR3 here is CASSRIGTGKETQYF. In DNA, the CDR3 is TGTGCCAGCAGCCGAATAGGGACAGGCAAGGAGACCCAGTACTTC. V and J are TRBV5-4 and TRBJ2-5; 8 bases match TRBD1. Germline loops: CDR1 SGHNT, CDR2 YYREEE (reference sequence). The J segment lost 5 bases and the V segment lost 4 bases, leaving 10 bases of the junction unmatched. This CDR3 spans 15 amino acids.

The V gene is TRBV6-5, the J gene TRBJ1-2, with 7 bases aligning to TRBD1. CDR1 is MNHEY and CDR2 is SVGAGI in the germline V gene. J lost 4 bases, V lost 10 bases, and 15 bases had no gene match. This CDR3 contains 15 residues. This chain's CDR3 is CAIRDEGAHSYGYTF. The CDR3 DNA reads TGTGCCATCAGGGACGAGGGGGCGCATAGCTATGGCTACACCTTC.

The chain carries TRBV7-2 and TRBJ2-1; 8 nucleotides match TRBD2. The CDR3 spans 15 residues. Germline CDR1 reads SGHTA; CDR2 reads FQGNSA. V lost 6 bases, J lost 1 base, and 5 bases stayed unmatched. The CDR3 DNA is TGTGCCAGCAGTCATCGGGGGGGATCCTACAATGAGCAGTTCTTC. Translated: CASSHRGGSYNEQFF.

V is TRBV18 and J is TRBJ1-1; no reliable D call. With 3 bases removed from V and 6 bases from J, the gap between germline ends came to 11 bases. The CDR3 consists of 13 residues. Germline loops: CDR1 KGHSH, CDR2 LQKENI. CDR3 nucleotide sequence: TGTGCCAGCTCACCGGAATTAGAAGCTGAAGCTTTCTTT. Amino acid sequence: CASSPELEAEAFF.

The rearrangement uses TRBV10-3 and TRBJ1-2; tentatively, D is TRBD1 (5 bases). The CDR3 runs 14 residues. Germline values: CDR1 ENHRY, CDR2 SYGVKD. V was clipped by 5 bases and J by 3 bases, with 13 bases between them. CDR3 nucleotide sequence: TGTGCCATCAGTTCCGGGACTTCAGACTATGGCTACACCTTC. It encodes CAISSGTSDYGYTF.

This clone is a singleton in its sample. This sequence joins TRBV7-2 and TRBJ2-5; 12 bases match TRBD2. Germline loops: CDR1 SGHTA, CDR2 FQGNSA. This CDR3 has 16 amino acids. After removal of 1 base from V and 7 bases from J, the junction contained 7 bases not matched to a gene. The CDR3: CASSLDAASGGGTQYF. The CDR3 DNA is TGTGCCAGCAGCTTAGACGCGGCTAGCGGGGGGGGGACCCAGTACTTC. The full variable domain, rest sourced from reference TRBV7-2 and TRBJ2-5, is GAGVSQSPSNKVTEKGKDVELRCDPISGHTALYWYRQSLGQGLEFLIYFQGNSAPDKSGLPSDRFSAERTGGSVSTLTIQRTQQEDSAVYLCASSLDAASGGGTQYFGPGTRLLVL.